A single sample is the source of the 17 T cell receptor beta chains below, sequenced in a study of cytotoxic CD8 clonotypes in ibrutinib-treated CLL. Method: immunoSEQ multiplex PCR; TCRdb's copy keeps in-frame clones and lacks some. The data contain approximately 100,000 clones, 60% to 80% of them singletons. The specimen comprised PBMCs, sampled after 24 months of ibrutinib treatment. These receptors all come from a human donor with chronic lymphocytic leukemia.

This clone was seen a single time. The chain has TRBV6-5 and TRBJ1-5, with D unclear. The CDR3 totals 16 residues. V was clipped by 3 bases and J by 0 bases, with 12 bases between them. Per germline, CDR1 MNHEY and CDR2 SVGAGI. In nucleotides, the CDR3 is TGTGCCAGCAGTTATTCCCAAGGGTATAGCAATCAGCCCCAGCATTTT. This translates into CASSYSQGYSNQPQHF.

V and J are TRBV6-1 and TRBJ2-2; 7 bases match TRBD1. In germline, CDR1 is MNHNS, CDR2 SASEGT. This CDR3 is built from 15 residues. Trimming cost V 6 bases and J 8 bases; bases outside gene matches: 12. The CDR3 reads CASRGTANTAGELFF. In DNA, the CDR3 is TGTGCCAGCAGGGGGACAGCTAACACGGCAGGGGAGCTGTTTTTT.

The chain carries TRBV7-9 and TRBJ2-5; tentative D call: TRBD1 (5 bases). Germline assignment: CDR1 SEHNR and CDR2 FQNEAQ (reference sequence). CDR3 length equals 14 residues. V lost 6 bases to trimming and J lost 3 bases, with 14 bases between them. The CDR3 is CASSPDRGEETQYF. The CDR3 bases are TGTGCCAGCAGTCCTGACAGAGGCGAAGAGACCCAGTACTTC.

The chain combines TRBV28 with TRBJ2-7; D is uncertain. The CDR3 extends over 12 amino acids. V was pared by 1 base and J by 4 bases, with 5 bases between. CDR1 is MDHEN and CDR2 is SYDVKM in the germline V gene. CDR3 DNA: TGTGCCAGCAGTTTATCACGGTACGAGCAGTACTTC. It yields the protein CASSLSRYEQYF.

J is TRBJ2-7 and V is TRBV6-1; a weak D match, TRBD2 (6 bases). The V gene's germline CDR1 is MNHNS and CDR2 SASEGT. The CDR3 contains 14 residues. V was trimmed by 6 bases and J by 4 bases, leaving 16 bases between them. The DNA for the CDR3 is TGTGCCAGCAGGGCAGGGACTTTAGGGTACGAGCAGTACTTC. Protein sequence: CASRAGTLGYEQYF.

J is TRBJ1-2 and V is TRBV5-8, with D maybe TRBD1 (6 bases). CDR3 length: 14 residues. Per the germline V gene, CDR1 is SGHTS and CDR2 is YDEGEE. Trimming took off 3 bases at V and 7 bases at J, with 16 bases between the two ends. CDR3 region: CASSSRPDRSGYTF. Written as DNA, the CDR3 is TGTGCCAGCAGCTCTCGCCCGGACAGATCTGGCTACACCTTC.

Turning to this clone: A far more abundant clone sits one base away, making this likely a read error. The sample has other DNA sequences that encode this CDR3 too. The V and J genes are TRBV18 and TRBJ1-1; D gene ambiguous. Germline V gives CDR1 KGHSH, CDR2 LQKENI. Trimming took 6 bases from V and 4 from J, leaving 15 bases between them. The CDR3 loop spans 14 amino acids. The DNA of the CDR3 is TGTGCCAGCTCTCCTGGAGGGTGGTCCACTGAAGCTTTCTTT. As protein: CASSPGGWSTEAFF. Drawing the rest from reference TRBV18 and TRBJ1-1, the complete variable domain is NAGVMQNPRHLVRRRGQEARLRCSPMKGHSHVYWYRQLPEEGLKFMVYLQKENIIDESGMPKERFSAEFPKEGPSILRIQQVVRGDSAAYFCASSPGGWSTEAFFGQGTRLTVV.

The chain uses TRBV14 and TRBJ1-2; a weak D match, TRBD1 (5 bases). This CDR3 is 14 amino acids long. V was trimmed by 6 bases and J by 3 bases, leaving 14 bases between them. Germline loops: CDR1 SGHDN, CDR2 FVKESK. Here the CDR3 reads CASSRQSLYYGYTF. In DNA, the CDR3 is TGTGCCAGCAGTAGACAGAGTCTTTACTATGGCTACACCTTC.

The gene calls are TRBV5-4 and TRBJ1-5; D gene ambiguous. Germline CDR1 reads SGHNT; CDR2 reads YYREEE (reference sequence). Trimming shortened V by 6 bases and J by 0 bases, and 19 bases separated the two germline ends. The CDR3 runs to 17 residues. CDR3 sequence (DNA): TGTGCCAGCACCCGCGAATACGACGGGGATAGCAATCAGCCCCAGCATTTT. It translates to CASTREYDGDSNQPQHF.

The rearrangement links TRBV5-6 to TRBJ2-5, with TRBD2 identical over 7 bases. V was pared by 3 bases and J by 3 bases, with 8 bases of the junction left unmatched. The germline CDR1 and CDR2 sequences are SGHDT and YYEEEE. The CDR3 sequence is 15 residues long. CDR3 sequence (DNA): TGTGCCAGCAGCTGGCGGGGGAGAGGAAAAGAGACCCAGTACTTC. Protein product: CASSWRGRGKETQYF. Full variable domain (remainder filled in from reference TRBV5-6 and TRBJ2-5): DAGVTQSPTHLIKTRGQQVTLRCSPKSGHDTVSWYQQALGQGPQFIFQYYEEEERQRGNFPDRFSGHQFPNYSSELNVNALLLGDSALYLCASSWRGRGKETQYFGPGTRLLVL.

This sequence joins TRBV2 and TRBJ2-7; 7 bases are a match to TRBD1. In germline, CDR1 is SNHLY, CDR2 FYNNEI. The V segment lost 7 bases and the J segment 1 base; nucleotides outside the gene matches: 7. The CDR3 is made up of 14 amino acids. The CDR3 bases are TGTGCCAGCATGTCGACAGGGCGATCCTACGAGCAGTACTTC. Protein: CASMSTGRSYEQYF.

The genes are TRBV18 and TRBJ1-4; perhaps TRBD1 as D (5 bases). The CDR3 is made up of 15 amino acids. Germline-derived CDR1 and CDR2 are KGHSH and LQKENI. V was cut by 7 bases and J by 0 bases, with 12 bases left in between. The CDR3 sequence: CASLADRATNEKLFF. For the CDR3, the DNA is TGTGCCAGCTTAGCCGACAGAGCAACTAATGAAAAACTGTTTTTT. Full variable domain (rest looked up from reference TRBV18 and TRBJ1-4): NAGVMQNPRHLVRRRGQEARLRCSPMKGHSHVYWYRQLPEEGLKFMVYLQKENIIDESGMPKERFSAEFPKEGPSILRIQQVVRGDSAAYFCASLADRATNEKLFFGSGTQLSVL.

CDR3 DNA: TGTGCCAGTGCAAGGAAGGGAGGTTTTCAGCCCCAGCATTTT. It codes for CASARKGGFQPQHF. The V call is TRBV19, the J call TRBJ1-5, with unresolved D. The germline V gene has CDR1 LNHDA and CDR2 SQIVND (reference sequence). V was clipped by 8 bases and J by 6 bases, with 17 bases between them. The CDR3 sequence is 14 residues long.

The chain recombines TRBV2 with TRBJ1-5; the D is unclear. The germline CDR1 and CDR2 sequences are SNHLY and FYNNEI. This CDR3 contains 15 residues. Trimming removed 10 bases at V and 0 bases at J, with 16 bases between. The chain's CDR3 is CATVDRPHSNQPQHF. DNA for the CDR3: TGTGCCACGGTGGACCGACCACATAGCAATCAGCCCCAGCATTTT.

The chain has TRBV7-9 and TRBJ1-1, with D unresolved. The V end lost 4 bases, the J end lost 10 bases, and 10 bases lay between the germline ends. In germline, CDR1 is SEHNR, CDR2 FQNEAQ (reference sequence). CDR3 length equals 11 residues. Written as DNA, the CDR3 is TGTGCCAGCAGCTCCGGGTTGGTAGCTTTCTTT. Encoded protein: CASSSGLVAFF.

The genes are TRBV6-6 and TRBJ2-1, with 10 bases aligning to TRBD1. The CDR3 runs 16 residues. Germline trimming cut 6 bases from V and 1 base from J; bases unmatched to any gene: 6. Germline CDR1 reads MNHNY; CDR2 reads SVGAGI (reference sequence). The CDR3: CASSGGQGSSYNEQFF. CDR3 nucleotide sequence: TGTGCCAGCAGCGGGGGACAGGGGTCATCCTACAATGAGCAGTTCTTC.

This clone was seen once. The V and J genes are TRBV2 and TRBJ2-5, with TRBD2 matching over 8 bases. There are 15 residues in the CDR3. V was pared by 7 bases and J by 0 bases, with 7 bases of the junction left unmatched. The germline V gene encodes CDR1 SNHLY and CDR2 FYNNEI. The CDR3 loop is CASTGAGAYQETQYF. In DNA, the CDR3 is TGTGCCAGCACCGGAGCGGGGGCCTACCAAGAGACCCAGTACTTC.